This T cell receptor (beta chain) was documented in a study of T cells in Graves' hyperthyroidism and ophthalmopathy. Regarding the study as a whole: Most clonotypes expanded in thyroid above 0.001 were likewise present in blood. In validation, the model predicted ophthalmopathy. These predictions came a median approximately six months before onset.

Worth noting for this clonotype: Its antigen is not known.

Amplification targeted TCR beta CDR3 regions from RNA transcripts. Researchers ran a first-round RT-PCR on the TCR CDR3 using the HTBI primer set. Using its own MiXCR run on the multiplex PCR reads, TCRdb lists one record per CDR3 protein. In the table there are about 600,000 distinct CDR3 sequences, 12% to 15% of which are singletons. Material: blood. The receptor's source is a woman aged 18-29 years with Graves' ophthalmopathy.

This chain's CDR3 is CASSLDRESSGNTIYF. In nucleotides, the CDR3 is TGTGCCAGCAGCTTGGACAGGGAGAGCTCTGGAAACACCATATATTTT. The chain couples TRBV5-6 to TRBJ1-3; maybe TRBD1 (6 bases). This CDR3 has 16 residues. CDR1 is SGHDT, CDR2 YYEEEE, per germline. Trimming took off 0 bases at V and 0 bases at J, with 10 bases between the two ends.